These T cell receptor beta chains were read from a single sample in a study of cytomegalovirus exposure and HLA in healthy donors. Libraries were prepared by immunoSEQ multiplex PCR; TCRdb keeps only in-frame clonotypes and omits some of them. The repertoire includes 110,000 or so clones, roughly 79% of them detected once, and under 1.5% sits in the top ten. The sequenced sample was PBMCs. The receptors come from a man in his forties in good health and CMV-seronegative. Both conserved end residues are part of each CDR3. D genes are given only for firm matches. Size is omitted from some rows. Given values are once, few, many or a class for expanded clones.

TRBV30	-	TRBJ2-3	-	CAWGQAVPWDTQYF	TGTGCCTGGGGGCAAGCGGTACCCTGGGATACGCAGTATTTT
TRBV5-1	TRBD1	TRBJ2-2	-	CASSLRGQGFGNTGELFF	TGCGCCAGCAGCTTGCGAGGACAGGGGTTCGGGAACACCGGGGAGCTGTTTTTT
TRBV19	-	TRBJ1-6	once	CASSMLGRANSPLHF	TGTGCCAGTAGTATGCTCGGGCGGGCTAATTCACCCCTCCACTTT
TRBV5-1	TRBD1	TRBJ2-2	once	CASTGGVNTGELFF	TGCGCCAGCACAGGGGGAGTGAACACCGGGGAGCTGTTTTTT
TRBV10-2	-	TRBJ2-7	once	CASRETGIKYEQYF	TGCGCCAGCCGAGAAACAGGGATCAAGTACGAGCAGTACTTC
TRBV12-2	-	TRBJ2-1	-	CASRLVNGNRRSYNEQFF	TGTGCAAGTCGCTTAGTAAATGGAAACAGACGCTCCTACAATGAGCAGTTCTTC
TRBV4-1	TRBD1	TRBJ2-5	-	CASSHHPTGSGETQYF	TGCGCCAGCAGCCACCACCCGACAGGGTCGGGCGAGACCCAGTACTTC
TRBV19	-	TRBJ2-6	-	CASSIRSGWANVLTF	TGTGCCAGTAGTATCCGGTCAGGGTGGGCCAACGTCCTGACTTTC
TRBV5-1	TRBD2	TRBJ2-3	once	CASSVLLAGGQDTQYF	TGCGCCAGCAGCGTCCTACTAGCGGGGGGCCAAGATACGCAGTATTTT
TRBV4-1	TRBD1	TRBJ2-7	-	CASSQGGTGDEQYF	TGCGCCAGCAGCCAAGGTGGGACAGGGGACGAGCAGTACTTC
TRBV19	TRBD1	TRBJ2-7	once	CATTPGQEYEQYF	TGTGCCACCACACCGGGACAGGAGTACGAGCAGTACTTC
TRBV19	-	TRBJ2-7	few	CATSIIGSDEQYF	TGTGCCACCTCAATAATCGGGTCCGACGAGCAGTACTTC
TRBV4-1	TRBD1	TRBJ2-5	-	CASSRDRDWETQYF	TGCGCCAGCAGCCGGGACAGGGACTGGGAGACCCAGTACTTC
TRBV6-5	-	TRBJ2-5	-	CASARGAVGETQYF	TGTGCCAGCGCTCGCGGGGCGGTTGGAGAGACCCAGTACTTC
TRBV28	-	TRBJ2-5	-	CASSFSPPSSVETQYF	TGTGCCAGCAGTTTTTCCCCACCCTCGTCAGTTGAGACCCAGTACTTC
TRBV27	TRBD1	TRBJ2-7	few	CASSSRGQGTYYEQYF	TGTGCCAGCAGTTCCCGTGGACAGGGGACCTACTACGAGCAGTACTTC
TRBV6-5	TRBD1	TRBJ2-5	-	CASSQGQGASETQYF	TGTGCCAGCAGCCAGGGGCAGGGGGCTTCGGAGACCCAGTACTTC
TRBV30	-	TRBJ1-2	-	CAWSGPGYGYTF	TGTGCCTGGAGTGGTCCAGGCTATGGCTACACCTTC
TRBV6-5	TRBD1	TRBJ2-7	-	CASSGRTGRRDEQYF	TGTGCCAGCAGCGGAAGGACAGGCCGACGCGACGAGCAGTACTTC
TRBV5-1	-	TRBJ1-2	-	CASSVTVADYGYTF	TGCGCCAGCAGCGTGACAGTTGCTGACTATGGCTACACCTTC
TRBV2	-	TRBJ2-7	-	CASRGSAYEQYF	TGTGCCAGCCGAGGTAGCGCGTACGAGCAGTACTTC
TRBV5-1	TRBD1	TRBJ1-1	-	CASSLTGTGSTEAFF	TGCGCCAGCAGCTTGACCGGGACAGGGAGCACTGAAGCTTTCTTT
TRBV19	-	TRBJ2-1	-	CASSIYEGFDNEQFF	TGTGCCAGTAGTATATATGAGGGCTTCGACAATGAGCAGTTCTTC
TRBV4-2	-	TRBJ2-5	-	CASSQGQATFEETQYF	TGTGCCAGCAGCCAAGGGCAGGCTACGTTTGAAGAGACCCAGTACTTC
TRBV5-6	TRBD2	TRBJ2-3	-	CASSITSGGSTDTQYF	TGTGCCAGCAGCATTACTAGCGGGGGGAGCACAGATACGCAGTATTTT
TRBV19	TRBD1	TRBJ1-2	once	CASTDRANGYTF	TGTGCCAGTACCGACAGGGCAAATGGCTACACCTTC
TRBV4-3	-	TRBJ2-1	once	CASSQEGGYDEQFF	TGCGCCAGCAGCCAAGAAGGGGGTTACGATGAGCAGTTCTTC
TRBV7-9	-	TRBJ2-7	-	CASSPRLNYEQYF	TGTGCCAGCAGCCCCCGACTAAATTACGAGCAGTACTTC
TRBV5-1	TRBD2	TRBJ2-1	-	CASSLPSGRGAGGDEQFF	TGCGCCAGCAGCTTGCCCAGCGGGAGGGGCGCTGGGGGGGATGAGCAGTTCTTC
TRBV7-9	TRBD1	TRBJ2-1	-	CASSHRWDRAREQFF	TGTGCCAGCAGCCATCGCTGGGACAGGGCTAGAGAGCAGTTCTTC
TRBV19	-	TRBJ1-3	-	CASSVAGDPAGNTIYF	TGTGCCAGTAGTGTCGCCGGGGATCCAGCTGGAAACACCATATATTTT
TRBV11-2	TRBD2	TRBJ2-7	-	CASSFGLGDYEQYF	TGTGCCAGCAGCTTCGGACTAGGGGATTACGAGCAGTACTTC
TRBV2	-	TRBJ2-7	-	CASRDQGHGYEQYF	TGTGCCAGCAGGGACCAGGGTCATGGCTACGAGCAGTACTTC
TRBV19	TRBD1	TRBJ1-2	-	CASTTGTATYGYTF	TGTGCCAGTACGACCGGGACAGCAACCTATGGCTACACCTTC
TRBV5-1	-	TRBJ1-4	-	CASSSAVGRGEKLFF	TGCGCCAGCAGCAGCGCGGTAGGGAGGGGTGAAAAACTGTTTTTT
TRBV5-6	TRBD1	TRBJ1-2	-	CASTETGEGGYTF	TGTGCCAGCACTGAAACAGGGGAAGGCGGCTACACCTTC
TRBV28	TRBD2	TRBJ2-7	-	CASGGASGSLYEQYF	TGTGCCAGCGGTGGGGCTAGCGGGAGTCTCTACGAGCAGTACTTC
TRBV4-3	TRBD1	TRBJ2-7	-	CASSQDRTTYREQYF	TGCGCCAGCAGCCAGGACAGGACAACCTACCGGGAGCAGTACTTC
TRBV25-1	-	TRBJ2-1	-	CASTNYNEQFF	TGTGCCAGCACCAACTACAATGAGCAGTTCTTC
TRBV10-2	TRBD1	TRBJ1-1	few	CASSDPLTGLNTEAFF	TGCGCCAGCAGTGACCCATTGACAGGGTTGAACACTGAAGCTTTCTTT
TRBV19	-	TRBJ1-1	-	CASSTWTEMNTEAFF	TGTGCCAGTAGTACTTGGACAGAGATGAACACTGAAGCTTTCTTT
TRBV7-2	TRBD2	TRBJ2-3	-	CASSLRAGGPDTQYF	TGTGCCAGCAGCTTGCGTGCGGGGGGGCCAGATACGCAGTATTTT
TRBV30	TRBD2	TRBJ2-1	-	CAWSQPGTVPSGRGEQFF	TGTGCCTGGAGTCAACCCGGGACAGTTCCTAGCGGGAGGGGAGAGCAGTTCTTC
TRBV4-2	TRBD1	TRBJ2-1	-	CASSQSGTGYNEQFF	TGTGCCAGCAGCCAAAGCGGGACAGGGTACAATGAGCAGTTCTTC
TRBV18	TRBD1	TRBJ2-3	-	CASSPTTGIEDTQYF	TGTGCCAGCTCACCAACGACAGGGATAGAGGATACGCAGTATTTT
TRBV4-1	TRBD2	TRBJ2-2	-	CASSQPGLAGATGELFF	TGCGCCAGCAGCCAACCGGGACTAGCGGGGGCCACCGGGGAGCTGTTTTTT
TRBV7-9	TRBD1	TRBJ1-3	once	CASTHTGTGGNTIYF	TGTGCCAGCACCCACACCGGGACAGGGGGAAACACCATATATTTT
TRBV7-9	TRBD1	TRBJ1-1	-	CSSSDPQGARTEAFF	TGTTCCAGCAGCGATCCACAGGGGGCGAGGACTGAAGCTTTCTTT
TRBV11-2	-	TRBJ1-3	-	CASSPGQRNTIYF	TGTGCCAGCAGCCCCGGACAGAGAAACACCATATATTTT
TRBV9	TRBD1	TRBJ2-3	-	CASSVGDSRTDTQYF	TGTGCCAGCAGCGTAGGGGACAGTCGCACAGATACGCAGTATTTT
TRBV19	-	TRBJ2-7	-	CASLDEGSFKQYF	TGTGCCAGTCTGGACGAGGGAAGTTTCAAGCAGTACTTC
TRBV19	TRBD2	TRBJ2-7	-	CASRPPGLAAYEQYF	TGTGCCAGTAGACCACCGGGACTAGCGGCCTACGAGCAGTACTTC
TRBV28	-	TRBJ2-1	-	CASSRQASGRSSYNEQFF	TGTGCCAGCAGCCGCCAGGCAAGCGGGCGAAGCTCCTACAATGAGCAGTTCTTC
TRBV28	TRBD1	TRBJ2-7	-	CASSGTAYEQYF	TGTGCCAGCAGCGGGACAGCTTACGAGCAGTACTTC
TRBV10-3	-	TRBJ1-2	-	CAISGRDIEGYTF	TGTGCCATCAGTGGCCGGGACATTGAGGGCTACACCTTC
TRBV27	-	TRBJ2-1	once	CASRTYSSVPEQFF	TGTGCCAGCCGGACATACAGCAGCGTTCCTGAGCAGTTCTTC
TRBV29-1	-	TRBJ1-2	few	CSVPGEGNWYGYTF	TGCAGCGTTCCAGGGGAGGGAAATTGGTATGGCTACACCTTC
TRBV7-9	TRBD2	TRBJ2-1	-	CASSLASGNGAWLFF	TGTGCCAGCAGCTTAGCTAGCGGGAATGGTGCCTGGCTGTTCTTC
TRBV6-5	TRBD1	TRBJ1-1	-	CASSSLDRITEAFF	TGTGCCAGCAGTTCCCTGGACAGGATTACTGAAGCTTTCTTT